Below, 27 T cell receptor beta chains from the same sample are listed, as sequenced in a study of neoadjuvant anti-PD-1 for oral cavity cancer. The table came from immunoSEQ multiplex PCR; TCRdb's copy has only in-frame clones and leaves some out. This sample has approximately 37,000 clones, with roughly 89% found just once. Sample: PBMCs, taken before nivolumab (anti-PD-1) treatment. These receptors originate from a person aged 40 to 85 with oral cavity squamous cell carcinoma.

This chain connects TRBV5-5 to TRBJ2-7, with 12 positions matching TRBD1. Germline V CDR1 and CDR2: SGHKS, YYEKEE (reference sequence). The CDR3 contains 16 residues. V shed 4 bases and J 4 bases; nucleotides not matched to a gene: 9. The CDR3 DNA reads TGTGCCAGCAGCCAAAATCCGGGACAGGGGGCTTACGAGCAGTACTTC. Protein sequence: CASSQNPGQGAYEQYF.

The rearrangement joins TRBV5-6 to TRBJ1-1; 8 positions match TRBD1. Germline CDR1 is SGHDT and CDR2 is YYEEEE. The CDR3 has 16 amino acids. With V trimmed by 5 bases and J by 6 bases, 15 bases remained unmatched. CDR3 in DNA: TGTGCCAGCAGGGACAGGGTTCGAGACGGTGAGGCTGAAGCTTTCTTT. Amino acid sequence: CASRDRVRDGEAEAFF. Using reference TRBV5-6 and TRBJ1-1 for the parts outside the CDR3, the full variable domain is DAGVTQSPTHLIKTRGQQVTLRCSPKSGHDTVSWYQQALGQGPQFIFQYYEEEERQRGNFPDRFSGHQFPNYSSELNVNALLLGDSALYLCASRDRVRDGEAEAFFGQGTRLTVV.

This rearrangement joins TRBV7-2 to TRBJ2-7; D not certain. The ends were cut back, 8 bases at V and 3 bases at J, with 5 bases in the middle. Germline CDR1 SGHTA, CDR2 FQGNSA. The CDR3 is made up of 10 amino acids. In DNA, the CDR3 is TGTGCCAGCGGTAACTACGAGCAGTACTTC. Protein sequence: CASGNYEQYF.

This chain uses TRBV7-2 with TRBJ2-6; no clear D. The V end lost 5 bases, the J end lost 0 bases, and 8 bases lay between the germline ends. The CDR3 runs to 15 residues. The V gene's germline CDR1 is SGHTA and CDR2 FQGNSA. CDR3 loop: CASSLDTSGANVLTF. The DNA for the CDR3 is TGTGCCAGCAGCCTAGATACCTCTGGGGCCAACGTCCTGACTTTC. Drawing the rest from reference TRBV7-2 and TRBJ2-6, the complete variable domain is GAGVSQSPSNKVTEKGKDVELRCDPISGHTALYWYRQSLGQGLEFLIYFQGNSAPDKSGLPSDRFSAERTGGSVSTLTIQRTQQEDSAVYLCASSLDTSGANVLTFGAGSRLTVL.

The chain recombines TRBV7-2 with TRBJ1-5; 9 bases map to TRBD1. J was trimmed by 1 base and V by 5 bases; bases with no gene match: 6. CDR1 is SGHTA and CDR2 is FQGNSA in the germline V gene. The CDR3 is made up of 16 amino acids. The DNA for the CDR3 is TGTGCCAGCAGCGTAACAGGGGGCTTCAGCAATCAGCCCCAGCATTTT. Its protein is CASSVTGGFSNQPQHF.

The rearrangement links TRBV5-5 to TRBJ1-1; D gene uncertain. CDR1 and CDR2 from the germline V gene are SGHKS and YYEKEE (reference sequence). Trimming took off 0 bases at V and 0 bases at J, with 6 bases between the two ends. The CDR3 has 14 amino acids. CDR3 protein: CASSLAILNTEAFF. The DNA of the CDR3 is TGTGCCAGCAGCTTGGCGATTTTGAACACTGAAGCTTTCTTT.

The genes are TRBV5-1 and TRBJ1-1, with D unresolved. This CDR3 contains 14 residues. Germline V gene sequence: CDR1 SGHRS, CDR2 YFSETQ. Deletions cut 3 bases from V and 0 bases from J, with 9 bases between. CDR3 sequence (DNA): TGCGCCAGCAGCTACGCAAGGGTGAACACTGAAGCTTTCTTT. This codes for CASSYARVNTEAFF.

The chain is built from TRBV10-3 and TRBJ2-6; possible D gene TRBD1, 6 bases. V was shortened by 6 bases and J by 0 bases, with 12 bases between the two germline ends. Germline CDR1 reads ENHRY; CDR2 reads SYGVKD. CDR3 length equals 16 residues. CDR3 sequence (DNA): TGTGCCATCAGCCGGGACATTACCTCTGGGGCCAACGTCCTGACTTTC. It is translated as CAISRDITSGANVLTF.

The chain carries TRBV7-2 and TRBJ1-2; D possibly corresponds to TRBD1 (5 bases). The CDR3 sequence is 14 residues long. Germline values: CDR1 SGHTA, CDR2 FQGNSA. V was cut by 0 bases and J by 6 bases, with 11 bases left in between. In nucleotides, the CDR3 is TGTGCCAGCAGCTTAGCGTGGGGGGGTAATGGCTACACCTTC. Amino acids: CASSLAWGGNGYTF.

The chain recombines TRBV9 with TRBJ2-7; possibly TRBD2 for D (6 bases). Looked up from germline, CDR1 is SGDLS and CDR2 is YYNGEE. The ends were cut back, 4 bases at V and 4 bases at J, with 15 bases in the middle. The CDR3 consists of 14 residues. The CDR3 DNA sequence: TGTGCCAGCAGCTCCAAGAGTGGGGGGTACGAGCAGTACTTC. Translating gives CASSSKSGGYEQYF.

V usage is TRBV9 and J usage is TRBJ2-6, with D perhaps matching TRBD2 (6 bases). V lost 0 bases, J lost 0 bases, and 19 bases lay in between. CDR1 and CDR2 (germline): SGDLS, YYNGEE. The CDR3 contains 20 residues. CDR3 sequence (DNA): TGTGCCAGCAGCGTAGTAGGAGGGGACCGCCGCCGCTCTGGGGCCAACGTCCTGACTTTC. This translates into CASSVVGGDRRRSGANVLTF.

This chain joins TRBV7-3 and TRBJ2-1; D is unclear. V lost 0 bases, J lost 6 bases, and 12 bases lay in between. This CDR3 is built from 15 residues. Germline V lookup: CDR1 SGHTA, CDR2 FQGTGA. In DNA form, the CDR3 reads TGTGCCAGCAGCTTAACTCGCGGCGAATCCAATGAGCAGTTCTTC. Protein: CASSLTRGESNEQFF.

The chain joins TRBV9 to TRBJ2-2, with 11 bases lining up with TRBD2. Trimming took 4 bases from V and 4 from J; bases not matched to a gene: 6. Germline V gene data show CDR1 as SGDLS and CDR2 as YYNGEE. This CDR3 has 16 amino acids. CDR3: CASSLTSGGRTGELFF. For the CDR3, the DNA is TGTGCCAGCAGCCTTACTAGCGGGGGTCGCACCGGGGAGCTGTTTTTT.

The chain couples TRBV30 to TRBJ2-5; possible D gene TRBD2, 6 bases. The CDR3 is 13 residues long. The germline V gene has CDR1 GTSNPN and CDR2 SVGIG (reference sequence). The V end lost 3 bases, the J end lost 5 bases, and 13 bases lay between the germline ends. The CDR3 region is CAWSHGGKETQYF. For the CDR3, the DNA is TGTGCCTGGAGCCACGGGGGAAAGGAGACCCAGTACTTC.

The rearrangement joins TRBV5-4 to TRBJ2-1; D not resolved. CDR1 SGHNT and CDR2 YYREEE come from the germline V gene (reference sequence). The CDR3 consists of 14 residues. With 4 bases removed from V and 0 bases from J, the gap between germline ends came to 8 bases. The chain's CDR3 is CASSPIASYNEQFF. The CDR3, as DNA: TGTGCCAGCAGCCCCATAGCCTCCTACAATGAGCAGTTCTTC. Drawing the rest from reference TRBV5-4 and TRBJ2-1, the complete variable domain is ETGVTQSPTHLIKTRGQQVTLRCSSQSGHNTVSWYQQALGQGPQFIFQYYREEENGRGNFPPRFSGLQFPNYSSELNVNALELDDSALYLCASSPIASYNEQFFGPGTRLTVL.

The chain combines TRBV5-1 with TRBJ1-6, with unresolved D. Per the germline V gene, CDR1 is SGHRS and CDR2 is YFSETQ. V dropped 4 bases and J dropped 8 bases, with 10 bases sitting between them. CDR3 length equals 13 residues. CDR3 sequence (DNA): TGCGCCAGCAGCCCGTCGCTCGATTCACCCCTCCACTTT. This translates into CASSPSLDSPLHF.

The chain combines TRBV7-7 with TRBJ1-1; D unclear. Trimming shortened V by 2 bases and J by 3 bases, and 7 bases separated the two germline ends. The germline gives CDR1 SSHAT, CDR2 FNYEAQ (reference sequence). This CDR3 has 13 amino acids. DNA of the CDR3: TGTGCCAGCAGCTTAACGCTAGACACTGAAGCTTTCTTT. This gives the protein CASSLTLDTEAFF.

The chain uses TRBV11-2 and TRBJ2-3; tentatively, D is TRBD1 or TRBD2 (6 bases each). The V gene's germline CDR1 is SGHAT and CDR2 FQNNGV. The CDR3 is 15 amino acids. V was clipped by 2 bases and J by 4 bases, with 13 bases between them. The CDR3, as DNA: TGTGCCAGCAGCTTAACGGGGGCGTTAGCAGATACGCAGTATTTT. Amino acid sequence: CASSLTGALADTQYF.

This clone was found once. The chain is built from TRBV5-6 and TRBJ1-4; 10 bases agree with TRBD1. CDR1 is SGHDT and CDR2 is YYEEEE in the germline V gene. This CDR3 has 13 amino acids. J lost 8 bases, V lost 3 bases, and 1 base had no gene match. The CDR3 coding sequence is TGTGCCAGCAGCTGGGACAGGGGCGAAAAACTGTTTTTT. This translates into CASSWDRGEKLFF.

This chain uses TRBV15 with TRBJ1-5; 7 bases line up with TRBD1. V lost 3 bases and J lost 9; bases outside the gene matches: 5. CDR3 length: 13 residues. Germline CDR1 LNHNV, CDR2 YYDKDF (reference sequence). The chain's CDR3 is CATSSDRARPQHF. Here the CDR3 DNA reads TGTGCCACCAGCAGCGACAGGGCGAGGCCCCAGCATTTT.

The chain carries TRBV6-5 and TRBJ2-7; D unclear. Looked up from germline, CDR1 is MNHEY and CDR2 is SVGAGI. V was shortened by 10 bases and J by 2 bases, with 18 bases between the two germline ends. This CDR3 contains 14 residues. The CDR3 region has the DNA TGTGCCACCCGACCCGCAGCCAGCCCCTACGAGCAGTACTTC. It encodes CATRPAASPYEQYF.

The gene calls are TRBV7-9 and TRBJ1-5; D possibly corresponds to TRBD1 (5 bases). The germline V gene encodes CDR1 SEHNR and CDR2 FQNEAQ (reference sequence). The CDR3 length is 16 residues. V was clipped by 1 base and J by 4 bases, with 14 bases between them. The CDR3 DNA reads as TGTGCCAGCAGCTTAGGGCGGGGACTGAGAAATCAGCCCCAGCATTTT. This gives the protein CASSLGRGLRNQPQHF. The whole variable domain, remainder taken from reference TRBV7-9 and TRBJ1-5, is DTGVSQNPRHKITKRGQNVTFRCDPISEHNRLYWYRQTLGQGPEFLTYFQNEAQLEKSRLLSDRFSAERPKGSFSTLEIQRTEQGDSAMYLCASSLGRGLRNQPQHFGDGTRLSIL.

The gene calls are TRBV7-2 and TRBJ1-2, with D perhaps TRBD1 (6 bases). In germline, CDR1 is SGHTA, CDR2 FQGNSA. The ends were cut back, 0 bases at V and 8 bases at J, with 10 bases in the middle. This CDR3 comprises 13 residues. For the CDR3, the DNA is TGTGCCAGCAGCTTAGCAGGGGGTGGCGGCTACACCTTC. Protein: CASSLAGGGGYTF.

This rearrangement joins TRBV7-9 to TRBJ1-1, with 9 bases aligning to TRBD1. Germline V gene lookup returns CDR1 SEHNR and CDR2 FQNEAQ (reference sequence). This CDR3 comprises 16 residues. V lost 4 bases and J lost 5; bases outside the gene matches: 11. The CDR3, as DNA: TGTGCCAGCAGCTCCCGGACAGGGGCGGAAGAAACTGAAGCTTTCTTT. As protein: CASSSRTGAEETEAFF.

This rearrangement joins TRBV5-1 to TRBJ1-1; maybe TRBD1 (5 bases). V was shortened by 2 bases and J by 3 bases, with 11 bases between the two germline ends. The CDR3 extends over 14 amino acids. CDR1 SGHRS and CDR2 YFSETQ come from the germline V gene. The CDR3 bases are TGCGCCAGCAGCTTCAGGGTTGGGGACACTGAAGCTTTCTTT. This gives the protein CASSFRVGDTEAFF.

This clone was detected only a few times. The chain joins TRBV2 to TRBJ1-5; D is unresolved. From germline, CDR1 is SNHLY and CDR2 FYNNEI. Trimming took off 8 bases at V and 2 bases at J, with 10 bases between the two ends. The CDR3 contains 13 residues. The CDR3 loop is CASGPEGNQPQHF. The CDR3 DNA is TGTGCCAGCGGTCCAGAGGGCAATCAGCCCCAGCATTTT.

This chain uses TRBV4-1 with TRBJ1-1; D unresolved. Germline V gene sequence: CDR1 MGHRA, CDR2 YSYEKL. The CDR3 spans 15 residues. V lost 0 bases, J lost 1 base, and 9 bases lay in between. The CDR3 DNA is TGCGCCAGCAGCCAAGATCCGTACGGGAACACTGAAGCTTTCTTT. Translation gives CASSQDPYGNTEAFF.